The 2 T cell receptor beta chains below all came from one sample that was sequenced in a study of cytomegalovirus exposure and HLA in healthy donors. The study ran its PCR with 60 Vbeta and 13 Jbeta primers. Method: immunoSEQ multiplex PCR; TCRdb's copy keeps in-frame clones and lacks some. The sample carries around 140,000 clones, 55% to 80% recorded once. Sequencing was performed on PBMCs. These receptors were collected from a woman between 40 and 55 years old in good health and CMV-seronegative.

The chain has TRBV11-2 and TRBJ1-6, with D hard to call. V was clipped by 0 bases and J by 6 bases, with 12 bases between them. The V gene's germline CDR1 is SGHAT and CDR2 FQNNGV. The CDR3 is 16 amino acids. The DNA for the CDR3 is TGTGCCAGCAGCTTAGAGGCAGGAGGGAGTAATTCACCCCTCCACTTT. As protein: CASSLEAGGSNSPLHF. The variable domain in full, completed from reference TRBV11-2 and TRBJ1-6, reads EAGVAQSPRYKIIEKRQSVAFWCNPISGHATLYWYQQILGQGPKLLIQFQNNGVVDDSQLPKDRFSAERLKGVDSTLKIQPAKLEDSAVYLCASSLEAGGSNSPLHFGNGTRLTVT.

The chain links TRBV6-5 to TRBJ2-7, with 8 bases matching TRBD1. The CDR3 totals 12 residues. Unmatched junction bases numbered 4, after V lost 6 bases and J lost 6 bases. Germline V gene lookup returns CDR1 MNHEY and CDR2 SVGAGI. CDR3 protein: CASSQDRAEQYF. The CDR3 DNA follows: TGTGCCAGCAGCCAGGACAGGGCCGAGCAGTACTTC.